Shown below are 28 T cell receptor beta chains from a single sample sequenced in a study of OX40 agonist ivuxolimab in advanced cancers. Method: immunoSEQ multiplex PCR; TCRdb's copy keeps in-frame clones and lacks some. This table has 17,000 or so clones, about 80% appearing once. The source material was CD4+ or CD8+ T cells sorted from blood, sampled in a trial of the OX40 agonist ivuxolimab. These receptors came from an adult with an advanced solid tumor such as melanoma, head and neck, liver or kidney cancer.

The chain is built from TRBV11-1 and TRBJ2-2; TRBD1 might be the D (5 bases). Germline V CDR1 and CDR2: SGHAT, FQDESV (reference sequence). CDR3 length: 16 amino acids. The V end was cut by 5 bases, the J end by 3 bases, with 16 bases between. DNA for the CDR3: TGTGCCAGCAGCCCACCAAGGGGCTGGGACACCGGGGAGCTGTTTTTT. Translation: CASSPPRGWDTGELFF.

The chain recombines TRBV6-5 with TRBJ2-7; TRBD1 might be the D (6 bases). There are 14 residues in the CDR3. Per germline, CDR1 MNHEY and CDR2 SVGAGI. Trimming cost V 0 bases and J 6 bases, with 12 bases left between them. The CDR3 region has the DNA TGTGCCAGCAGTTACTCACTACAGGGATTCGAGCAGTACTTC. The encoded protein is CASSYSLQGFEQYF.

This clone was counted a few times. As DNA, the CDR3 is TGTGCCAGCAGCTTAGAGCCGGAAACCTACGAGCAGTACTTC. Its protein product is CASSLEPETYEQYF. The chain carries TRBV11-3 and TRBJ2-7; D gene uncertain. Germline assignment: CDR1 SGHNT and CDR2 YENEEA. The V gene lost 0 bases and the J gene lost 2 bases, with 8 bases spanning the gap. The CDR3 totals 14 residues.

In its sample, this clone was seen once. V usage is TRBV2 and J usage is TRBJ2-7, with TRBD1 matching over 7 bases. V gave up 8 bases and J gave up 1 base; unmatched junction bases: 11. The CDR3 runs to 15 residues. The germline CDR1 and CDR2 sequences are SNHLY and FYNNEI. This chain's CDR3 is CASHISGTASYEQYF. In DNA form, the CDR3 reads TGTGCCAGCCATATTTCCGGGACAGCTTCCTACGAGCAGTACTTC.

The chain is built from TRBV4-2 and TRBJ2-1; 11 bases are a match to TRBD2. Germline V gene sequence: CDR1 LGHNA, CDR2 YNFKEQ. CDR3 length: 17 residues. V trimming: 2 bases; J trimming: 6 bases; junction bases outside the gene matches: 9. As DNA, the CDR3 is TGTGCCAGCAGCCAATATAAGATAGCGGGAGGGTCCAATGAGCAGTTCTTC. It is translated as CASSQYKIAGGSNEQFF.

The rearrangement joins TRBV6-1 to TRBJ2-7; 8 bases map to TRBD1. J lost 2 bases, V lost 11 bases, and 8 bases had no gene match. Looked up from germline, CDR1 is MNHNS and CDR2 is SASEGT. This CDR3 is built from 13 residues. The CDR3 region is CALRGQGTYEQYF. In DNA form, the CDR3 reads TGTGCCCTGCGCGGACAGGGAACCTACGAGCAGTACTTC.

This chain uses TRBV5-6 with TRBJ2-7; 7 bases map to TRBD1. CDR3 length: 15 residues. Losses at the gene ends were 6 bases for V and 2 bases for J; bases not matched to a gene: 11. Germline assignment: CDR1 SGHDT and CDR2 YYEEEE. CDR3 amino acids: CASTPSPGTAYEQYF. The CDR3 DNA follows: TGTGCCAGCACCCCTTCCCCAGGGACAGCCTACGAGCAGTACTTC.

The chain combines TRBV12-5 with TRBJ2-1; 8 bases line up with TRBD2. The germline CDR1 and CDR2 sequences are LGHNT and FRNRAP. With V trimmed by 3 bases and J by 5 bases, 12 bases remained unmatched. The CDR3 spans 17 residues. CDR3 residues: CASGFLSAGGTHNEQFF. DNA for the CDR3: TGTGCTAGTGGTTTCCTCTCCGCGGGGGGAACCCACAATGAGCAGTTCTTC.

V and J are TRBV19 and TRBJ1-1; possible D gene TRBD1, 5 bases. V dropped 0 bases and J dropped 10 bases, with 18 bases sitting between them. This CDR3 comprises 15 residues. Germline V gene sequence: CDR1 LNHDA, CDR2 SQIVND (reference sequence). The CDR3 bases are TGTGCCAGTAGTATAGAACGAACAGGCGATCGAGGAGCTTTCTTT. Translated: CASSIERTGDRGAFF. Full variable domain (outside the CDR3, taken from reference TRBV19 and TRBJ1-1): DGGITQSPKYLFRKEGQNVTLSCEQNLNHDAMYWYRQDPGQGLRLIYYSQIVNDFQKGDIAEGYSVSREKKESFPLTVTSAQKNPTAFYLCASSIERTGDRGAFFGQGTRLTVV.

In DNA, the CDR3 is TGCGCCAGCAGTGGCGGGACAGCCGGTCTTGAAGCTTTCTTT. Translating it yields CASSGGTAGLEAFF. The V and J genes are TRBV10-2 and TRBJ1-1, with 7 bases lining up with TRBD1. This CDR3 region has 14 residues. In germline, CDR1 is WSHSY, CDR2 SAAADI. Germline trimming cut 4 bases from V and 7 bases from J; bases unmatched to any gene: 9.

Concerning this clone itself: The junction does not match germline at one end; this may be a read error. The rearrangement uses TRBV11-2 and TRBJ1-1; D call uncertain. The CDR3 totals 13 residues. Germline assignment: CDR1 SGHAT and CDR2 FQNNGV. CDR3 sequence (DNA): TGTGCCAGTAGCTGGCCAGGCTTGGCTGAAGCTTTCTTT. It yields the protein CASSWPGLAEAFF.

The chain is built from TRBV27 and TRBJ2-1; D is ambiguous. Trimming stripped 3 bases from V and 8 bases from J, with 17 bases between. Germline CDR1 MNHEY, CDR2 SMNVEV (reference sequence). CDR3 size: 15 residues. CDR3 coding DNA: TGTGCCAGCAGTTTCGGCATTTGGGGAAGGGATGAGCAGTTCTTC. It specifies CASSFGIWGRDEQFF.

The V and J genes are TRBV9 and TRBJ2-3, with D possibly matching TRBD2 (5 bases). The CDR3 extends over 16 amino acids. Germline lookup yields CDR1 SGDLS and CDR2 YYNGEE. Trimming removed 3 bases from V and 2 bases from J, with 16 bases in between. CDR3 region: CASSALPSGDTDTQYF. The CDR3, as DNA: TGTGCCAGCAGCGCTCTACCGAGCGGAGACACAGATACGCAGTATTTT.

The chain combines TRBV7-9 with TRBJ2-7; D perhaps matches TRBD2 (6 bases). The ends were cut back, 1 base at V and 5 bases at J, with 9 bases in the middle. This CDR3 is built from 13 residues. The germline gives CDR1 SEHNR, CDR2 FQNEAQ (reference sequence). CDR3 in amino acids: CASSLVSGDEQYF. DNA for the CDR3: TGTGCCAGCAGCTTAGTTTCGGGGGACGAGCAGTACTTC.

The rearrangement links TRBV2 to TRBJ1-1; 8 bases line up with TRBD1. V lost 6 bases, J lost 3 bases, and 9 bases stayed unmatched. Germline CDR1 reads SNHLY; CDR2 reads FYNNEI. The CDR3 covers 15 residues. The CDR3 loop is CASSTRQGQDTEAFF. The DNA of the CDR3 is TGTGCCAGCAGCACGAGACAGGGGCAGGACACTGAAGCTTTCTTT.

The J gene is TRBJ1-1, the V gene TRBV11-2; the D gene is possibly TRBD1 (5 bases). V shed 5 bases and J shed 11 bases, with 24 bases lying between them. Germline CDR1 reads SGHAT; CDR2 reads FQNNGV. CDR3 length equals 15 residues. The CDR3 sequence is CASSRDGLLPVDAFF. In nucleotides, the CDR3 is TGTGCCAGCAGCCGGGACGGGCTCTTGCCAGTGGATGCTTTCTTT.

This clone appeared once. J is TRBJ2-7 and V is TRBV7-9; D is ambiguous. The germline gives CDR1 SEHNR, CDR2 FQNEAQ (reference sequence). The V end lost 8 bases, the J end lost 3 bases, and 14 bases lay between the germline ends. CDR3 length equals 13 residues. The CDR3 protein is CASGPGRFYEQYF. CDR3 DNA sequence: TGTGCCAGCGGGCCCGGACGGTTCTACGAGCAGTACTTC.

The chain recombines TRBV5-1 with TRBJ1-4, with 7 bases that match TRBD1. Germline V CDR1 and CDR2: SGHRS, YFSETQ. With 4 bases clipped from V and 8 bases from J, the junction kept 8 bases outside the gene matches. The CDR3 is 14 residues long. DNA of the CDR3: TGCGCCAGCAGCCACCGACAGGGTGCGGAAAAACTGTTTTTT. Its translation is CASSHRQGAEKLFF.

The V gene is TRBV5-1, the J gene TRBJ1-6, with unresolved D. Germline loops: CDR1 SGHRS, CDR2 YFSETQ. The V gene lost 0 bases and the J gene lost 6 bases, with 7 bases spanning the gap. CDR3 length: 14 residues. CDR3 DNA sequence: TGCGCCAGCAGCTTGGGATCCGCTAATTCACCCCTCCACTTT. This sequence encodes CASSLGSANSPLHF.

The V call is TRBV27, the J call TRBJ1-4; 9 nucleotides line up with TRBD1. The length of the CDR3 is 15 residues. CDR1 and CDR2 (germline): MNHEY, SMNVEV (reference sequence). J gave up 8 bases and V 5 bases, and 9 bases lay outside the gene matches. CDR3 coding DNA: TGTGCCAGCAGTCGCAGAACAGGGGGCGGGGAAAAACTGTTTTTT. Protein sequence: CASSRRTGGGEKLFF. Together with reference TRBV27 and TRBJ1-4, the CDR3 gives the full variable domain: EAQVTQNPRYLITVTGKKLTVTCSQNMNHEYMSWYRQDPGLGLRQIYYSMNVEVTDKGDVPEGYKVSRKEKRNFPLILESPSPNQTSLYFCASSRRTGGGEKLFFGSGTQLSVL.

V is TRBV12-5 and J is TRBJ1-5, with D perhaps matching TRBD1 (5 bases). The CDR3 loop spans 13 amino acids. Trimming took 4 bases from V and 9 from J, leaving 13 bases between them. Germline CDR1 is LGHNT and CDR2 is FRNRAP. The CDR3 bases are TGTGCTAGTGGTTACCAGGGTCCAGGGCCCCAGCATTTT. Its translation is CASGYQGPGPQHF.

V usage is TRBV19 and J usage is TRBJ1-1; the D gene is possibly TRBD1 (6 bases). This CDR3 region has 15 residues. Germline V gene data show CDR1 as LNHDA and CDR2 as SQIVND (reference sequence). V lost 9 bases and J 2 bases, leaving 19 bases between the germline ends. Here the CDR3 DNA reads TGTGCCAGCCGGAGGGGGAGGGGCGTCAACACTGAAGCTTTCTTT. Its translation: CASRRGRGVNTEAFF.

This chain connects TRBV10-3 to TRBJ2-2; TRBD1 matches at 10 bases. The CDR3 extends over 16 amino acids. V shed 3 bases and J 2 bases; nucleotides not matched to a gene: 3. CDR1 is ENHRY, CDR2 SYGVKD, per germline. The CDR3 protein is CAISDRDRGNTGELFF. In DNA form, the CDR3 reads TGTGCCATCAGTGACCGGGACAGGGGAAACACCGGGGAGCTGTTTTTT.

This chain joins TRBV27 and TRBJ2-1, with 7 bases fitting TRBD1. V lost 3 bases, J lost 7 bases, and 6 bases stayed unmatched. This CDR3 region has 14 residues. Looked up from germline, CDR1 is MNHEY and CDR2 is SMNVEV (reference sequence). CDR3 residues: CASSFLGGANEQFF. CDR3 nucleotide sequence: TGTGCCAGCAGTTTTCTAGGGGGCGCAAATGAGCAGTTCTTC.

The rearrangement uses TRBV6-1 and TRBJ2-7; TRBD1 might be the D (6 bases). Per germline, CDR1 MNHNS and CDR2 SASEGT. The CDR3 spans 14 residues. V dropped 3 bases and J dropped 3 bases, with 12 bases sitting between them. CDR3 coding DNA: TGTGCCAGCAGTGAGGGACACGCAAGCTACGAGCAGTACTTC. Encoded protein: CASSEGHASYEQYF.

The rearrangement uses TRBV7-9 and TRBJ1-4; no reliable D call. Germline V gives CDR1 SEHNR, CDR2 FQNEAQ (reference sequence). The CDR3 is 14 residues long. Trimming cost V 4 bases and J 8 bases, with 14 bases left between them. CDR3 protein: CASSSRVSREKLFF. The CDR3 DNA reads TGTGCCAGCAGCTCCCGCGTCTCCCGGGAAAAACTGTTTTTT. Filled out from reference TRBV7-9 and TRBJ1-4, the complete variable domain reads DTGVSQNPRHKITKRGQNVTFRCDPISEHNRLYWYRQTLGQGPEFLTYFQNEAQLEKSRLLSDRFSAERPKGSFSTLEIQRTEQGDSAMYLCASSSRVSREKLFFGSGTQLSVL.

CDR3 residues: CASSRVITDTQYF. CDR3 coding DNA: TGTGCCAGCAGTAGGGTAATCACAGATACGCAGTATTTT. The chain couples TRBV27 to TRBJ2-3; D uncertain. Germline CDR1 MNHEY, CDR2 SMNVEV (reference sequence). V lost 5 bases and J 2 bases, leaving 8 bases between the germline ends. The CDR3 length is 13 residues.

The chain combines TRBV5-1 with TRBJ2-3; the D call may be TRBD1 or TRBD2 (5 bases each). V lost 4 bases to trimming and J lost 0 bases, with 18 bases between them. Germline values: CDR1 SGHRS, CDR2 YFSETQ. This CDR3 has 17 residues. CDR3 in amino acids: CASSIMPGTPSTDTQYF. CDR3 bases: TGCGCCAGCAGCATAATGCCCGGGACCCCTAGCACAGATACGCAGTATTTT.